This TCR beta chain was profiled in a study of CD4 T cells in relation to SARS-CoV-2 and coronaviruses. Study summary: Negative control cultures got HIV-1 Nef peptides or no peptide.

This clone has only one observation. Its cognate antigen is unknown. Repertoires were generated with immunoSEQ multiplex PCR, while TCRdb's copy carries only in-frame clones and drops some. The sample gives 25,000 to 30,000 clones, roughly 73% of which show up once; roughly 18% is in the top ten. CD4+ T cells from unexposed donors were obtained before the COVID-19 pandemic (2011-2018). CD4+ T cells were isolated from the cells after more than nine days of culture. Per the germline V gene, CDR1 is LGHDT and CDR2 is YNNKEL (reference sequence). CDR3 length: 17 residues. The V and J ends lost 1 base and 6 bases, in that order; junction bases with no gene match: 9.

The J gene is TRBJ2-1, the V gene TRBV3-1 (or the pseudogene TRBV3-2); TRBD2 matches 10 bases. The receptor was derived from a human donor in good health. The sample consisted of CD4+ T cells from PBMCs, cultured in vitro. CDR3 amino acids: CASSQGGGLAEFNEQFF. CDR3 nucleotide sequence: TGTGCCAGCAGCCAAGGGGGAGGACTAGCGGAATTCAATGAGCAGTTCTTC.